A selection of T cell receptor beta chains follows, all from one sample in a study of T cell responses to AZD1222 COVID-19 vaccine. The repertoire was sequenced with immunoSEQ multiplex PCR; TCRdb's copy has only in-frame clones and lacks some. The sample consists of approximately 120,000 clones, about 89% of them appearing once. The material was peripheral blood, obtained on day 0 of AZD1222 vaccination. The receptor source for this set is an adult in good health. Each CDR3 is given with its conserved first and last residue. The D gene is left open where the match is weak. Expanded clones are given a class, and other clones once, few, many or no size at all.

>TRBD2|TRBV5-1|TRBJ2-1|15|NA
CASRESGSSYNEQFF
TGCGCCAGCAGGGAGAGCGGGAGCTCCTACAATGAGCAGTTCTTC
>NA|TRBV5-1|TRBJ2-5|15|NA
CASGGGTGNQETQYF
TGCGCCAGCGGCGGGGGGACAGGGAACCAAGAGACCCAGTACTTC
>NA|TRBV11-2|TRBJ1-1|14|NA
CASSATGGNTEAFF
TGTGCCAGCAGCGCGACAGGTGGGAACACTGAAGCTTTCTTT
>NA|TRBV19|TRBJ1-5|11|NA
CASSTPGPQHF
TGTGCCAGTAGTACCCCGGGGCCCCAGCATTTT
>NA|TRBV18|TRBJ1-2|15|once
CASSPIQGSGYGYTF
TGTGCCAGCTCACCAATCCAGGGCTCGGGCTATGGCTACACCTTC
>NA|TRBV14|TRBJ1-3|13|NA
CASAAGVGNTIYF
TGTGCCAGCGCGGCAGGTGTTGGAAACACCATATATTTT
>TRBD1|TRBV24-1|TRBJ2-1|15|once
CATMGTGQGVNEQFF
TGTGCCACAATGGGCACCGGACAGGGGGTTAATGAGCAGTTCTTC
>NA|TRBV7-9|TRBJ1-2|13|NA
CASISGGHVGYTF
TGTGCCAGCATTTCGGGGGGGCATGTTGGCTACACCTTC
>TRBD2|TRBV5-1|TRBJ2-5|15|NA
CASSLNSGIQETQYF
TGCGCCAGCAGCCTGAATAGCGGGATACAAGAGACCCAGTACTTC
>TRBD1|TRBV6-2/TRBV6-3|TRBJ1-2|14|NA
CASSGDRATYGYTF
TGTGCCAGCAGCGGGGACAGGGCCACCTATGGCTACACCTTC
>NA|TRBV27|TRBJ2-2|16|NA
CASSPNWALNTGELFF
TGTGCCAGCAGTCCAAACTGGGCCTTGAACACCGGGGAGCTGTTTTTT
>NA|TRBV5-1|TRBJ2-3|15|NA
CASSLRWGPTDTQYF
TGCGCCAGCAGCTTGAGGTGGGGTCCCACAGATACGCAGTATTTT
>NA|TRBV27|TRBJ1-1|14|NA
CASSLGGTNTEAFF
TGTGCCAGCAGTTTAGGGGGGACTAACACTGAAGCTTTCTTT
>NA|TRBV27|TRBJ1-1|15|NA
CASSSGQRRNTEAFF
TGTGCCAGCAGTTCTGGACAGCGCAGGAACACTGAAGCTTTCTTT
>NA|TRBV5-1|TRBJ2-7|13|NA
CASSFAGLYEQYF
TGCGCCAGCAGCTTTGCGGGGCTATACGAGCAGTACTTC
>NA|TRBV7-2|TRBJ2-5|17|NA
CASSRGGSLASMETQYF
TGTGCCAGCAGCCGTGGGGGGAGTCTAGCGTCGATGGAGACCCAGTACTTC
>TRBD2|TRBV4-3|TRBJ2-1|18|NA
CASSQGGPGLAGGDEQFF
TGCGCCAGCAGCCAAGGGGGTCCGGGACTAGCGGGAGGGGATGAGCAGTTCTTC
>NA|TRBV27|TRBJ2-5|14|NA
CATREGVLQETQYF
TGTGCCACGAGGGAGGGGGTGCTCCAAGAGACCCAGTACTTC
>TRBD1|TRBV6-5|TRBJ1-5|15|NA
CASRDQGAGDQPQHF
TGTGCCAGCAGGGATCAGGGGGCAGGCGATCAGCCCCAGCATTTT
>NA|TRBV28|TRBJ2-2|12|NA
CASSLRPGELFF
TGTGCCAGCAGTTTACGGCCCGGGGAGCTGTTTTTT
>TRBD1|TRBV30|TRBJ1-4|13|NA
CAWSYQGGEKLFF
TGTGCCTGGAGTTACCAGGGGGGTGAAAAACTGTTTTTT
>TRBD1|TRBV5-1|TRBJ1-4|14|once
CASSPGQGNEKLFF
TGCGCCAGCAGCCCCGGACAGGGAAATGAAAAACTGTTTTTT
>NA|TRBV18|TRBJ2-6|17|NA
CASSPLGGSAGANVLTF
TGTGCCAGCTCACCCCTTGGGGGGTCGGCTGGGGCCAACGTCCTGACTTTC
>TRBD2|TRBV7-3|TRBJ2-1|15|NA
CASSSYVAGGNEQFF
TGTGCCAGCAGCTCCTACGTAGCGGGGGGGAATGAGCAGTTCTTC
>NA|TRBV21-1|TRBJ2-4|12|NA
CASPGGRQGIHF
TGTGCCAGCCCTGGGGGGAGACAGGGGATACACTTC
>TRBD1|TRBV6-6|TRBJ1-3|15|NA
CASSRGQVSGNTIYF
TGTGCCAGCAGCCGTGGACAGGTTTCTGGAAACACCATATATTTT
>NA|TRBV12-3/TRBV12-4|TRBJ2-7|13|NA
CASSFGSSYEQYF
TGTGCCAGCAGTTTTGGTAGCTCCTACGAGCAGTACTTC
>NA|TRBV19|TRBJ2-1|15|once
CASSAPGLTDNEQFF
TGTGCCAGTAGTGCGCCGGGACTTACCGACAATGAGCAGTTCTTC
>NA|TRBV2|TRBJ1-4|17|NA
CASSEAPRFGGNEKLFF
TGTGCCAGCAGTGAGGCCCCCCGATTTGGGGGAAATGAAAAACTGTTTTTT
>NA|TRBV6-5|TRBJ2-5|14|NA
CASSAGGGEETQYF
TGTGCCAGCAGCGCCGGAGGGGGCGAGGAGACCCAGTACTTC
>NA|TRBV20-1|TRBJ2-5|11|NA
CSARPEGTQYF
TGCAGTGCTAGACCCGAAGGGACTCAGTACTTC
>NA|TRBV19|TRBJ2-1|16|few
CASSWGGSSSYNEQFF
TGTGCCAGTAGTTGGGGCGGGTCTTCCTCCTACAATGAGCAGTTCTTC
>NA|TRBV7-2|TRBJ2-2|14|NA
CASSLAGSAGELFF
TGTGCCAGCAGCTTAGCCGGGTCGGCGGGGGAGCTGTTTTTT
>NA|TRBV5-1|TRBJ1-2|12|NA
CASSFEGSGYTF
TGCGCCAGCAGCTTTGAGGGTTCCGGCTACACCTTC
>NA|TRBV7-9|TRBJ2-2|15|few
CASSQGPAGTGELFF
TGTGCCAGCAGCCAGGGACCGGCGGGAACCGGGGAGCTGTTTTTT
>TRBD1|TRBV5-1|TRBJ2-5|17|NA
CASSLASAGGSSETQYF
TGCGCCAGCAGCTTGGCCTCGGCAGGGGGTTCCAGCGAGACCCAGTACTTC
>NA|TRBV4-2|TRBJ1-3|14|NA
CASSPVSSGNTIYF
TGTGCCAGCAGCCCCGTGAGCTCTGGAAACACCATATATTTT
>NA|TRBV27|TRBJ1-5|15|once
CASSFRGIDNQPQHF
TGTGCCAGCAGTTTCAGGGGTATCGACAATCAGCCCCAGCATTTT
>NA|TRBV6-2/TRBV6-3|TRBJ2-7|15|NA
CASSYPPGGNYEQYF
TGTGCCAGCAGTTACCCGCCCGGTGGAAACTACGAGCAGTACTTC
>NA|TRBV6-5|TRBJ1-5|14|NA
CASSYSSGRQPQHF
TGTGCCAGCAGTTACTCGTCGGGGCGACAGCCCCAGCATTTT
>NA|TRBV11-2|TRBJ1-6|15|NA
CASSLVDSRRSPLHF
TGTGCCAGCAGCTTAGTCGACAGCAGAAGATCACCCCTCCACTTT
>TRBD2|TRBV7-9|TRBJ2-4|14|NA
CASSPTSPGGIQYF
TGTGCCAGCAGCCCAACCAGTCCGGGGGGCATTCAGTACTTC
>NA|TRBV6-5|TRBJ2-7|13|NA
CASKKQAPYEQYF
TGTGCCAGCAAGAAACAGGCCCCCTACGAGCAGTACTTC
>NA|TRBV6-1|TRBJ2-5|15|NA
CASSEGPGVQETQYF
TGTGCCAGCAGTGAAGGACCCGGGGTCCAAGAGACCCAGTACTTC
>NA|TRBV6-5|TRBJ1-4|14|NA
CASSPRDTGGKLFF
TGTGCCAGCAGTCCCCGGGACACCGGCGGAAAACTGTTTTTT
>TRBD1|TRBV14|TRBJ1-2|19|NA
CASSPGTGEFGLRGYGYTF
TGTGCCAGCAGCCCCGGGACAGGGGAATTTGGGCTACGAGGGTATGGCTACACCTTC
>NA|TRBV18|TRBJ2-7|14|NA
CASSPGGMSYEQYF
TGTGCCAGCTCACCGGGCGGGATGTCTTACGAGCAGTACTTC
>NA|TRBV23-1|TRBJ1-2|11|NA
CASRRDYGYTF
TGCGCCAGCCGCAGAGACTATGGCTACACCTTC
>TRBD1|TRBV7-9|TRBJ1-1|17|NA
CASSPITTGTGFTEAFF
TGTGCCAGCAGCCCTATTACCACCGGGACAGGGTTCACTGAAGCTTTCTTT
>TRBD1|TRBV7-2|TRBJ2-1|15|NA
CASSLEGQYYNEQFF
TGTGCCAGCAGCTTAGAGGGACAGTACTACAATGAGCAGTTCTTC
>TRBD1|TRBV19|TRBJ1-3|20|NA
CASSQPLPRDSHRAGNTIYF
TGTGCCAGTAGTCAACCCCTCCCACGGGACAGTCACAGGGCTGGAAACACCATATATTTT